The entry below describes one T cell receptor beta chain. The antigen remains unidentified. The data were obtained in a study of T cell responses to AZD1222 COVID-19 vaccine. V lost 6 bases and J 3 bases, leaving 6 bases between the germline ends. Germline-derived CDR1 and CDR2 are PRHDT and FYEKMQ (reference sequence). The CDR3 is 11 residues long. Study results and limitations: Unmutated variant regions are reportedly targeted by nearly half of spike-specific TCRs. Females outnumbered males among donors, who were mostly white British; clonal diversity was possibly underestimated. Receipt of two AZD1222 doses was followed by a rise in Spike-specific TCR breadth and depth.

The table came from immunoSEQ multiplex PCR; TCRdb's copy has only in-frame clones and leaves some out. The table lists under 130,000 clones, over 75% of them singletons, with 20% in the top ten. Specimen: peripheral blood, collected on day 0 of AZD1222 vaccination. The receptor's source is an adult in good health. The V call is TRBV13, the J call TRBJ2-7; D remains ambiguous. CDR3 in DNA: TGTGCCAGCAGTCAAAACTACGAGCAGTACTTC. The encoded protein is CASSQNYEQYF.